This TCR beta chain was recovered during a study of early T cells in non-severe SARS-CoV-2 infection. Turning to the study itself: Sequencing was performed on bulk RNA from unsorted whole blood, leaving chains unpaired.

In this sample, this clonotype turned up a few times. Its antigen is not identified. General study findings and limits: The matching step, a VDJdb search, favored anti-spike CD8 responses and missed private and CD4 specificities.

The protocol attached unique molecular identifiers to individual cDNA molecules. One entry per CDR3 protein results from TCRdb running MiXCR on the 5' RACE reads. This sample yields about 110,000 distinct CDR3 sequences, of which 12% are seen a single time; around 3.1% belongs to the top ten. CDR3 size: 14 residues. Germline assignment: CDR1 ENHRY and CDR2 SYGVKD. The ends lost 7 bases at V and 5 bases at J; junction bases unmatched: 9. Sequencing was done on a sample of whole blood. This TCR derives from an adult who was a healthcare worker with PCR-confirmed SARS-CoV-2 infection or an uninfected control (not recorded which). The chain couples TRBV10-3 to TRBJ2-3; 7 bases match TRBD2. The DNA for the CDR3 is TGTGCCATCACCGAAGCGGGGTCGGGAGATACGCAGTATTTT. Protein: CAITEAGSGDTQYF.